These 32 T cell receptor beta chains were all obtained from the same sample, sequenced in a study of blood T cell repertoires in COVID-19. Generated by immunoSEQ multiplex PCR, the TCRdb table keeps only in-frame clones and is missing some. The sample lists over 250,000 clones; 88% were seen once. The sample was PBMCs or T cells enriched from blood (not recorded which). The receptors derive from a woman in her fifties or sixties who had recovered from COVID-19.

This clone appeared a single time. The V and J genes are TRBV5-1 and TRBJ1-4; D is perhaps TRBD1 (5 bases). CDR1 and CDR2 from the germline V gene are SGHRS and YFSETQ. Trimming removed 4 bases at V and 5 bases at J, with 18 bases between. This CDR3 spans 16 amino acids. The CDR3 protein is CASSEGASRANEKLFF. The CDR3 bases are TGCGCCAGCAGCGAAGGGGCGTCCAGGGCAAATGAAAAACTGTTTTTT.

DNA for the CDR3: TGTGCCAGCAGCTTAGTTTCGGGGAACACTGAAGCTTTCTTT. Protein product: CASSLVSGNTEAFF. This sequence joins TRBV11-2 and TRBJ1-1; D remains unclear. Germline CDR1 is SGHAT and CDR2 is FQNNGV. Trimming stripped 1 base from V and 1 base from J, with 7 bases between. The CDR3 has 14 amino acids.

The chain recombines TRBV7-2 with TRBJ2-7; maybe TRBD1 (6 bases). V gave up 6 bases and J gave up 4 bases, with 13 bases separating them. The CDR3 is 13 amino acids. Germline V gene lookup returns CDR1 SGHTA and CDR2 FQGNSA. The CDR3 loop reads CASSRDTRYEQYF. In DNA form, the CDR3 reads TGTGCCAGCAGTCGGGACACCCGATACGAGCAGTACTTC. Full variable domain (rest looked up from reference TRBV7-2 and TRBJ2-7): GAGVSQSPSNKVTEKGKDVELRCDPISGHTALYWYRQSLGQGLEFLIYFQGNSAPDKSGLPSDRFSAERTGGSVSTLTIQRTQQEDSAVYLCASSRDTRYEQYFGPGTRLTVT.

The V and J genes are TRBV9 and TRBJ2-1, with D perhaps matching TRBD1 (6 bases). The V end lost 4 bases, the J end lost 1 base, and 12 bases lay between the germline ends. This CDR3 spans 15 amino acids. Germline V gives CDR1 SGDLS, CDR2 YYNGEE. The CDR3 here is CASSPRQASYNEQFF. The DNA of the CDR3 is TGTGCCAGCAGCCCTCGACAGGCTTCCTACAATGAGCAGTTCTTC.

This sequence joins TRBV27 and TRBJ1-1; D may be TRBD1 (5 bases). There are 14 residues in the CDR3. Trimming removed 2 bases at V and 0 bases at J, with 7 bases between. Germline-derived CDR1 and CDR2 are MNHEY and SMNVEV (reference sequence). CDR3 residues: CASSLRGLNTEAFF. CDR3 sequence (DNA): TGTGCCAGCAGTTTAAGGGGCCTGAACACTGAAGCTTTCTTT.

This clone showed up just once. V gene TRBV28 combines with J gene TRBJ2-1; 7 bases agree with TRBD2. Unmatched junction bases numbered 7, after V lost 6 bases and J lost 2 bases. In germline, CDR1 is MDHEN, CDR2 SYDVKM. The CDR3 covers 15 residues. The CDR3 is CASSLSGDPYNEQFF. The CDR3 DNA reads TGTGCCAGCAGCTTGAGCGGGGATCCCTACAATGAGCAGTTCTTC.

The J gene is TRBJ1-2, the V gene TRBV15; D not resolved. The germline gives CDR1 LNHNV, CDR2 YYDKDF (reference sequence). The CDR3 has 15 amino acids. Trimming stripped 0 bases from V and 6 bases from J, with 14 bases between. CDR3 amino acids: CATSRDWFESHGYTF. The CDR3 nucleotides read TGTGCCACCAGCAGAGATTGGTTCGAAAGCCATGGCTACACCTTC. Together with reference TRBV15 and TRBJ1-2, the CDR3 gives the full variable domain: DAMVIQNPRYQVTQFGKPVTLSCSQTLNHNVMYWYQQKSSQAPKLLFHYYDKDFNNEADTPDNFQSRRPNTSFCFLDIRSPGLGDTAMYLCATSRDWFESHGYTFGSGTRLTVV.

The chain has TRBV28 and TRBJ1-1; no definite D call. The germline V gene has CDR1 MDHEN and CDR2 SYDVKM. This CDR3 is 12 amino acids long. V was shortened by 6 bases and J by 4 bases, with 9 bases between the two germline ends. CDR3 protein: CASSLRITEAFF. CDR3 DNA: TGTGCCAGCAGCTTGAGGATCACTGAAGCTTTCTTT.

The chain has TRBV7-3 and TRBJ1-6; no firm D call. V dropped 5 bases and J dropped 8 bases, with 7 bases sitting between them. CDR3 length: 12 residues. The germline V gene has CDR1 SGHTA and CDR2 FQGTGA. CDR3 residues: CASSLPHSPLHF. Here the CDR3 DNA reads TGTGCCAGCAGCCTACCACATTCACCCCTCCACTTT.

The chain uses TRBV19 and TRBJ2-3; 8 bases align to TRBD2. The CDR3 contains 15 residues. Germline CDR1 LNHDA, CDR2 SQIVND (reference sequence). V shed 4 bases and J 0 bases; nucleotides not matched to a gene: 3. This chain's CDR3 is CASSSRGGSTDTQYF. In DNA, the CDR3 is TGTGCCAGTAGTAGCCGGGGGGGGAGCACAGATACGCAGTATTTT.

The DNA of the CDR3 is TGCAGCGTCGCGGGGGTCGTGGAGCAGTACTTC. Encoded protein: CSVAGVVEQYF. The rearrangement joins TRBV29-1 to TRBJ2-7; 7 bases are shared with TRBD2. Germline V gene lookup returns CDR1 SQVTM and CDR2 ANQGSEA. After removal of 6 bases from V and 7 bases from J, the junction contained 6 bases not matched to a gene. CDR3 length: 11 amino acids.

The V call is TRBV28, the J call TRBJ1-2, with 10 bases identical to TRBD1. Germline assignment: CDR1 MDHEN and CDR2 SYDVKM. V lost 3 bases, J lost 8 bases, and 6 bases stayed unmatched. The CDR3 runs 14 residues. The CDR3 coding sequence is TGTGCCAGCAGTTTCCGGGACAGGGGAATCGGCTACACCTTC. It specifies CASSFRDRGIGYTF.

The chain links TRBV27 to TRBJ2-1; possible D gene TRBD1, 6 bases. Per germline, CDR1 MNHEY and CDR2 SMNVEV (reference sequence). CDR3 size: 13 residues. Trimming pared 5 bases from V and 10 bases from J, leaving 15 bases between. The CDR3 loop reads CASSPTGPREQFF. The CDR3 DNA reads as TGTGCCAGCAGTCCGACAGGACCGAGGGAGCAGTTCTTC.

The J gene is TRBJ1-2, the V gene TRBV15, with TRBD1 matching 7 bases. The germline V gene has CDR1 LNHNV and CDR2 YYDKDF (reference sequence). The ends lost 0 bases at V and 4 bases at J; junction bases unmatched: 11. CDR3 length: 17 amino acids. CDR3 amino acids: CATSRDPEGAGSYGYTF. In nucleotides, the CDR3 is TGTGCCACCAGCAGAGATCCTGAGGGGGCGGGAAGCTATGGCTACACCTTC.

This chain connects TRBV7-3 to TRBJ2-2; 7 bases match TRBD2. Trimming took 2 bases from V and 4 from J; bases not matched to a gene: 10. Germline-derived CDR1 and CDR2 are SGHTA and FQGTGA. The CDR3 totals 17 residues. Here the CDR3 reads CASSLFVGGTGTGELFF. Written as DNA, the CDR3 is TGTGCCAGCAGCTTATTCGTGGGAGGGACCGGCACCGGGGAGCTGTTTTTT. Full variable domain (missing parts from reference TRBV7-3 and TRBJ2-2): GAGVSQTPSNKVTEKGKYVELRCDPISGHTALYWYRQSLGQGPEFLIYFQGTGAADDSGLPNDRFFAVRPEGSVSTLKIQRTERGDSAVYLCASSLFVGGTGTGELFFGEGSRLTVL.

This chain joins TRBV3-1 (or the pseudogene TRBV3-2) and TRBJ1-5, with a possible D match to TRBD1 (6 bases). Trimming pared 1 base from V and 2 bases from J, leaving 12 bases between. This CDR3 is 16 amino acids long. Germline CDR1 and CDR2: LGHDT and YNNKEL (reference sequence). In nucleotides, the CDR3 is TGTGCCAGCAGCCAAGGGTCAGGGGTGGGCAATCAGCCCCAGCATTTT. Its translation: CASSQGSGVGNQPQHF.

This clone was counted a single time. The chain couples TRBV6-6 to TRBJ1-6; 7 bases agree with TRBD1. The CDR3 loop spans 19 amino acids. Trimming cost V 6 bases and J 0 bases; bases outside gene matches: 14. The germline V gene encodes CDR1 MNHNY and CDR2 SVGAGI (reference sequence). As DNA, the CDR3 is TGTGCCAGCAGCCGAACGCGGGACAGATATTTCTCCTATAATTCACCCCTCCACTTT. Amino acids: CASSRTRDRYFSYNSPLHF.

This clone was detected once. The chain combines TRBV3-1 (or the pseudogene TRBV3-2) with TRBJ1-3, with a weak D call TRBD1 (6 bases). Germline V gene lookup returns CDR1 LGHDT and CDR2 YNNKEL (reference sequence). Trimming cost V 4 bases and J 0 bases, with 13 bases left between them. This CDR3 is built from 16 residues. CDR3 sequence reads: CASSRPRDNSGNTIYF. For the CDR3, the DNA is TGTGCCAGCAGCCGCCCCCGGGACAACTCTGGAAACACCATATATTTT.

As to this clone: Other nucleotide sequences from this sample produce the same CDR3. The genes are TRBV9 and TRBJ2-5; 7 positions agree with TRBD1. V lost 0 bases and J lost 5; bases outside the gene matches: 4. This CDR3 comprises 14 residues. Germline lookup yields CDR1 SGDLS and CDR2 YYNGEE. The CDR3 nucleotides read TGTGCCAGCAGCGTAGACAGGGGTGGGGAGACCCAGTACTTC. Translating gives CASSVDRGGETQYF.

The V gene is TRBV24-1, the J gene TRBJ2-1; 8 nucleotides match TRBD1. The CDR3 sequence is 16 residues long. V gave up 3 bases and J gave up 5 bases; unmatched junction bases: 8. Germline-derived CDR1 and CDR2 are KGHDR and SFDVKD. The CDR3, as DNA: TGTGCCACCAGTGATCCGCGGACAGGGCTCGACAATGAGCAGTTCTTC. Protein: CATSDPRTGLDNEQFF.

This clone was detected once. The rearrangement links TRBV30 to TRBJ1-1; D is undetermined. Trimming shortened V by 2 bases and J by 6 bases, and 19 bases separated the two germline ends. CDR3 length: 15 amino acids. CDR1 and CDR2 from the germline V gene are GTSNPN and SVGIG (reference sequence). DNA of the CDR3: TGTGCCTGGAGTTTGGCTGGTGTTGCGGGTGCTGAAGCTTTCTTT. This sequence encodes CAWSLAGVAGAEAFF.

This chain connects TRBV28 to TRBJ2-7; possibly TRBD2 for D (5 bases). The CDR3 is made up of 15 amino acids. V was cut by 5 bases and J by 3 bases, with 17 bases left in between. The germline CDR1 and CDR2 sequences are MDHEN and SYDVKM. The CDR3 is CASSGAERALYEQYF. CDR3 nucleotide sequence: TGTGCCAGCAGTGGAGCGGAGAGGGCCCTCTACGAGCAGTACTTC.

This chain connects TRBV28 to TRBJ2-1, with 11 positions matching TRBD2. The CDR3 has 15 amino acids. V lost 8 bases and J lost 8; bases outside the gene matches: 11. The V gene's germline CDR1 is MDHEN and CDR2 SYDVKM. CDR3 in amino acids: CASPPLAGVTDEQFF. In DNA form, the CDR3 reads TGTGCCAGCCCCCCACTAGCGGGAGTTACTGATGAGCAGTTCTTC.

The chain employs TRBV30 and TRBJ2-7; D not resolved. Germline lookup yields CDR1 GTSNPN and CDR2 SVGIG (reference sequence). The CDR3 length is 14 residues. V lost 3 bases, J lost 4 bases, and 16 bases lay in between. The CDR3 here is CAWRRMELSYEQYF. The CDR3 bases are TGTGCCTGGAGACGGATGGAGTTAAGTTACGAGCAGTACTTC. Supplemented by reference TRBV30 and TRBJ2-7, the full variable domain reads SQTIHQWPATLVQPVGSPLSLECTVEGTSNPNLYWYRQAAGRGLQLLFYSVGIGQISSEVPQNLSASRPQDRQFILSSKKLLLSDSGFYLCAWRRMELSYEQYFGPGTRLTVT.

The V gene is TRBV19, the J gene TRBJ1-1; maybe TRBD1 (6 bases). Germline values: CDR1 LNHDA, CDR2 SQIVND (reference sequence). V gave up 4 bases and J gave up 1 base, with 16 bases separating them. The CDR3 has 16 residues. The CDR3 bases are TGTGCCAGTAGTACGAATCCGGGACACAAGAACACTGAAGCTTTCTTT. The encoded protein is CASSTNPGHKNTEAFF.

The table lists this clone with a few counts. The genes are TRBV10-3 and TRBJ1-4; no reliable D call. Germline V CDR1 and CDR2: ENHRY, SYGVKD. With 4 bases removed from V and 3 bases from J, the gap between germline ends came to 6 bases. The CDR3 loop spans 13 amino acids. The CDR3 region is CAISGGSNEKLFF. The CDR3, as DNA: TGTGCCATCAGTGGAGGATCTAATGAAAAACTGTTTTTT.

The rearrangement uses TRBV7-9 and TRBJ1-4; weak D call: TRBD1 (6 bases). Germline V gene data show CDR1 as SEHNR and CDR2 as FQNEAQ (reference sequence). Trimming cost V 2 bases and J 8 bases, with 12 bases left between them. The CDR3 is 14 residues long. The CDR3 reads CASSLNRVGEKLFF. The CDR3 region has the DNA TGTGCCAGCAGCTTAAACAGGGTCGGAGAAAAACTGTTTTTT.

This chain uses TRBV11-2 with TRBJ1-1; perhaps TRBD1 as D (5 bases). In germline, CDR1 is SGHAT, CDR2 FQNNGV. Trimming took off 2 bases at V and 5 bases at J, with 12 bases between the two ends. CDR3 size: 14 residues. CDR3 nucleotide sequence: TGTGCCAGCAGCTTATCCCAGGGTTGGACTGAAGCTTTCTTT. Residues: CASSLSQGWTEAFF.

The DNA of the CDR3 is TGTGCCAGCAGCCAAGAAGGCGGGAGTTCCTACAATGAGCAGTTCTTC. Translated, it gives CASSQEGGSSYNEQFF. The chain uses TRBV4-2 and TRBJ2-1; 7 positions match TRBD2. This CDR3 spans 16 amino acids. Germline V gene data show CDR1 as LGHNA and CDR2 as YNFKEQ. V gave up 0 bases and J gave up 1 base; unmatched junction bases: 3.

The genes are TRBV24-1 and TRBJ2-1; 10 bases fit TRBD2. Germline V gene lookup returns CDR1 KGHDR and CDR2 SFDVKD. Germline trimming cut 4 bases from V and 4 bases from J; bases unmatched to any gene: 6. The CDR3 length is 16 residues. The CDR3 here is CATSDPSGSAYNEQFF. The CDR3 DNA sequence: TGTGCCACCAGTGACCCTAGCGGGAGCGCGTACAATGAGCAGTTCTTC.

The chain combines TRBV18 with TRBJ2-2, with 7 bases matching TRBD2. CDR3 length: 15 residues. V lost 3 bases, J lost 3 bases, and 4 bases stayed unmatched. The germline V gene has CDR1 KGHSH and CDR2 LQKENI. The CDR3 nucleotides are TGTGCCAGCTCACCCCGGAGCGGGGACACCGGGGAGCTGTTTTTT. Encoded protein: CASSPRSGDTGELFF.

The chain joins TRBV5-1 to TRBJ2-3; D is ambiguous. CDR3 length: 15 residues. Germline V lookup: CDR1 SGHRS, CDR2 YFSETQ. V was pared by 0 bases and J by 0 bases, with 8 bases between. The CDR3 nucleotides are TGCGCCAGCAGCTTGGGACTTGCTAGCACAGATACGCAGTATTTT. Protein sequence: CASSLGLASTDTQYF.